These 8 T cell receptor beta chains came from one sample sequenced in a study of shared clonotypes between healthy human individuals. The repertoire was sequenced with immunoSEQ multiplex PCR; TCRdb's copy has only in-frame clones and lacks some. The sample contains approximately 1,000,000 clones, about 72% of which appear only once. Sequencing was carried out using memory CD4+ T cells from PBMCs. Subset specified: CD45RA-negative fraction. The receptors were gathered from a man younger than 35 in good health. Some clones in this sample may be carry-over from other donors' samples.

V and J are TRBV4-2 and TRBJ2-3; D is unclear. This CDR3 is built from 17 residues. The germline CDR1 and CDR2 sequences are LGHNA and YNFKEQ. The ends were cut back, 1 base at V and 0 bases at J, with 14 bases in the middle. The CDR3, as DNA: TGTGCCAGCAGCCAAGCGGGCCGCCAAGCCAGCACAGATACGCAGTATTTT. Protein: CASSQAGRQASTDTQYF.

The genes are TRBV9 and TRBJ2-6; no clear D. This CDR3 spans 16 amino acids. Trimming pared 2 bases from V and 0 bases from J, leaving 9 bases between. Per the germline V gene, CDR1 is SGDLS and CDR2 is YYNGEE. The CDR3 coding sequence is TGTGCCAGCAGCGTTAGCCCGAGCTCTGGGGCCAACGTCCTGACTTTC. The encoded protein is CASSVSPSSGANVLTF.

The CDR3: CASSGTSGRAARNEQFF. The CDR3 bases are TGCGCTTCTTCTGGGACTAGCGGGAGGGCGGCGAGGAATGAGCAGTTCTTC. The rearrangement links TRBV5-1 to TRBJ2-1; 16 nucleotides align to TRBD2. This CDR3 has 17 residues. CDR1 is SGHRS and CDR2 is YFSETQ in the germline V gene.

The chain recombines TRBV5-6 with TRBJ2-3; D might be TRBD1 (8 bases). Trimming took off 5 bases at V and 5 bases at J, with 18 bases between the two ends. The germline V gene encodes CDR1 SGHDT and CDR2 YYEEEE. CDR3 length equals 15 residues. The CDR3 bases are TGTGCCAGCAGATACTTGGACAGGGAGGGAGATACGCAGTATTTT. This sequence encodes CASRYLDREGDTQYF.

The chain employs TRBV28 and TRBJ2-7; D might be TRBD2 (5 bases). V was clipped by 3 bases and J by 3 bases, with 15 bases between them. CDR1 and CDR2 (germline): MDHEN, SYDVKM. The length of the CDR3 is 15 residues. The DNA for the CDR3 is TGTGCCAGCAGTTTGGGCGGTTCGCGGGTCTACGAGCAGTACTTC. Its translation: CASSLGGSRVYEQYF.

The table lists this clone with a count of one. V usage is TRBV9 and J usage is TRBJ2-3; tentatively, D is TRBD2 (7 bases). V lost 7 bases and J 5 bases, leaving 29 bases between the germline ends. The CDR3 loop spans 18 amino acids. Germline V gene lookup returns CDR1 SGDLS and CDR2 YYNGEE. The CDR3 protein is CASAHATGGGSVIDTQYF. The CDR3 nucleotides are TGTGCCAGCGCACACGCGACGGGGGGCGGGAGTGTCATAGATACGCAGTATTTT. The whole variable domain, filled in from reference TRBV9 and TRBJ2-3, reads DSGVTQTPKHLITATGQRVTLRCSPRSGDLSVYWYQQSLDQGLQFLIQYYNGEERAKGNILERFSAQQFPDLHSELNLSSLELGDSALYFCASAHATGGGSVIDTQYFGPGTRLTVL.

The gene calls are TRBV4-2 and TRBJ1-2; a weak D match, TRBD1 (5 bases). Germline V gene sequence: CDR1 LGHNA, CDR2 YNFKEQ. This CDR3 contains 14 residues. The V and J ends lost 0 bases and 8 bases respectively, with 13 bases between them. CDR3 bases: TGTGCCAGCAGCCAAGATGAGAAGGGGCTCGGCTACACCTTC. Its protein is CASSQDEKGLGYTF.

The gene calls are TRBV19 and TRBJ1-1; TRBD1 matches 8 bases. The CDR3 has 13 amino acids. The germline gives CDR1 LNHDA, CDR2 SQIVND (reference sequence). With V trimmed by 7 bases and J by 4 bases, 5 bases remained unmatched. CDR3 coding DNA: TGTGCCAGTACCGGACAGGGCGGCACTGAAGCTTTCTTT. Protein sequence: CASTGQGGTEAFF.